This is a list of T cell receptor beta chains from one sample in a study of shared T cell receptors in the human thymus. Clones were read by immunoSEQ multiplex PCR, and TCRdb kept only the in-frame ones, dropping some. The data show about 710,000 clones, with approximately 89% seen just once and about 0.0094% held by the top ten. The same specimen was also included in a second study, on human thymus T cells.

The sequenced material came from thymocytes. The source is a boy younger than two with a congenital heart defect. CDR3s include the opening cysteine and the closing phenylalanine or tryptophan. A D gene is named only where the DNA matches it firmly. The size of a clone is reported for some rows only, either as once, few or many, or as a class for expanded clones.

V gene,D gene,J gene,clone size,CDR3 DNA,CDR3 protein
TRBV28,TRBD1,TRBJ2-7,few,TGTGCCAGCAGTTTATTGGGACAGGTTAGCTCCTACGAGCAGTACTTC,CASSLLGQVSSYEQYF
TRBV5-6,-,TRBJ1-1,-,TGTGCCAGCAGCTTTTATCGGGGGGCCGAAGCTTTCTTT,CASSFYRGAEAFF
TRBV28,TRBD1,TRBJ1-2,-,TGTGCCAGCAGTTTAAGGACAGGGGGCGTCTCTCATAGAGGCTACACCTTC,CASSLRTGGVSHRGYTF
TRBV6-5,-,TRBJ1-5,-,TGTGCCAGCAGCCCGGTACGGTTAAATCAGCCCCAGCATTTT,CASSPVRLNQPQHF
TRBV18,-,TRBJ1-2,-,TGTGCCAGCTCACCAGGGCCTAACTATGGCTACACCTTC,CASSPGPNYGYTF
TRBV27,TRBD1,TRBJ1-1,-,TGTGCCAGCAGTTTATGGGGGGGGATAGGGACAGGGGAGATGAACACTGAAGCTTTCTTT,CASSLWGGIGTGEMNTEAFF
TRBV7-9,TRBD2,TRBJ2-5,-,TGTGCCAGCAGCTTCACTAGCGGGAGAAATCAAGAGACCCAGTACTTC,CASSFTSGRNQETQYF
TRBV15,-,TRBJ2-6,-,TGTGCCACCAGCAGAGTTCAGGGGTCAAGGTCTGGGGCCAACGTCCTGACTTTC,CATSRVQGSRSGANVLTF
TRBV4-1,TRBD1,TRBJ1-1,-,TGCGCCAGCAACAAGGGGGCCGGGAACACTGAAGCTTTCTTT,CASNKGAGNTEAFF
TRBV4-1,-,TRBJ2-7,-,TGCGCCAGCAGCCCCCACCGCAGGGGCTACGAGCAGTACTTC,CASSPHRRGYEQYF
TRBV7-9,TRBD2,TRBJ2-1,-,TGTGCCAGCAGCTTAGGGGGACTAGCGTATGACAATGAGCAGTTCTTC,CASSLGGLAYDNEQFF
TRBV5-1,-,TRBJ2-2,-,TGCGCCAGCAGTCTCCTGACGGGAACCGGGGAGCTGTTTTTT,CASSLLTGTGELFF
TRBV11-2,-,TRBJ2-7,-,TGTGCCAGCAGCGGAGTCTACTACGAGCAGTACTTC,CASSGVYYEQYF
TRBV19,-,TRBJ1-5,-,TGTGCCAGTATAATCAGGGGTTTCGGCAATCAGCCCCAGCATTTT,CASIIRGFGNQPQHF
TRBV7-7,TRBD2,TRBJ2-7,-,TGTGCCAGCAGCCCCCATTCGGGACTAGCGCCATCCTACGAGCAGTACTTC,CASSPHSGLAPSYEQYF
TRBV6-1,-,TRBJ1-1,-,TGTGCCAGCAGTGAACTGACTGGGAACACTGAAGCTTTCTTT,CASSELTGNTEAFF
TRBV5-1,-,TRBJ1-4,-,TGCGCCAGCAGCTTGGAACAGGGAGTTGAAAAACTGTTTTTT,CASSLEQGVEKLFF
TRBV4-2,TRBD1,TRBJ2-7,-,TGTGCCAGCAGCCAACTCCCGGGACAGGGCTACGAGCAGTACTTC,CASSQLPGQGYEQYF
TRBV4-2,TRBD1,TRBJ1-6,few,TGTGCCAGCAGCCATGGGGACAGGCCTAATAACCGCTCCTATAATTCACCCCTCCACTTT,CASSHGDRPNNRSYNSPLHF
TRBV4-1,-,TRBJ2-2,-,TGCGCCAGCAGCCAAACAGTGCACACCGGGGAGCTGTTTTTT,CASSQTVHTGELFF
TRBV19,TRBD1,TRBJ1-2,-,TGTGCCAGTAGTGCTTTAGACAGGGTAAACGGCTACACCTTC,CASSALDRVNGYTF
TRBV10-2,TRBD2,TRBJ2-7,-,TGCGCCAGCAGTGAGTCCTTATCTAGCGGGACGTCCTACGAGCAGTACTTC,CASSESLSSGTSYEQYF
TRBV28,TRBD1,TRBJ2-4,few,TGTGCCAGCACCCTAGGGGACAGTGAAAACATTCAGTACTTC,CASTLGDSENIQYF
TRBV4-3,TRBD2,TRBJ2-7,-,TGCGCCAGCAGCCAAGATAGGGAGGGCCTAGCGGGGACCACCTACGAGCAGTACTTC,CASSQDREGLAGTTYEQYF
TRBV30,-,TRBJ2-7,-,TGTGCCTGGAGTCCATCCCCCGGGACAACCACCTACGAGCAGTACTTC,CAWSPSPGTTTYEQYF
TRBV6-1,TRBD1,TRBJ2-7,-,TGTGCCAGCAGTGAACGGGACAGGGCCTTCTACGAGCAGTACTTC,CASSERDRAFYEQYF
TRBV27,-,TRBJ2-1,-,TGTGCCAGCGGACTTCCCCCAATACCTTACAATGAGCAGTTCTTC,CASGLPPIPYNEQFF
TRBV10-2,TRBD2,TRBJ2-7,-,TGCGCCAGCAGAGTCTTCTATAGCGGGACAAGCTCCTACGAGCAGTACTTC,CASRVFYSGTSSYEQYF
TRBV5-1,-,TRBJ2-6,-,TGCGCCAGCAGCCCAGACAGTGGGTCTGGGGCCAACGTCCTGACTTTC,CASSPDSGSGANVLTF
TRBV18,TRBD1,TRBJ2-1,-,TGTGCCAGCTCACCGTTTCCACCACGGGACAGTCACAATGAGCAGTTCTTC,CASSPFPPRDSHNEQFF
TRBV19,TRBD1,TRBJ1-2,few,TGTGCCAGTAGTATAGATCCCGGACAGGTCTATGGCTACACCTTC,CASSIDPGQVYGYTF
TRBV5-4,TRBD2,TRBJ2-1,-,TGTGCCAGCAGCGCCCTTACTAGCGGAAGCTCCTACAATGAGCAGTTCTTC,CASSALTSGSSYNEQFF
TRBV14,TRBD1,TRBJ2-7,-,TGTGCCAGCAGCAAAAGCGGACGGGACAGGAGCTACGAGCAGTACTTC,CASSKSGRDRSYEQYF
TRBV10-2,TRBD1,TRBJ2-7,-,TGCGCCAGCAGTGAGGCGACAGGGGCCTCCTACGAGCAGTACTTC,CASSEATGASYEQYF
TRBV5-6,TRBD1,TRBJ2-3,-,TGTGCCAGCAGCGAGGGCCCGGGACAGGGGGCGCGTACGCAGTATTTT,CASSEGPGQGARTQYF
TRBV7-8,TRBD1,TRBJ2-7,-,TGTGCCAGCAGCTTCGGACAGGGGGGGAGATATAGCTCCTACGAGCAGTACTTC,CASSFGQGGRYSSYEQYF
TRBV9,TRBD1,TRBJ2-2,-,TGTGCCAGCAGCGTAGGGTGGGGACAGGGGTCAACGGGCACCGGGGAGCTGTTTTTT,CASSVGWGQGSTGTGELFF
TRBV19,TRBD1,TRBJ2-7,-,TGTGCCAGTAGTACCCCGACAGGGGGCAATTACGAGCAGTACTTC,CASSTPTGGNYEQYF
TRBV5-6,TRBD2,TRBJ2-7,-,TGTGCCAGCAGCTTGGGTAGCGGGCGGGCCTACGAGCAGTACTTC,CASSLGSGRAYEQYF
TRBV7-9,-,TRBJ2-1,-,TGTGCCAGCAGCTCCCTATCTCGCTACAATGAGCAGTTCTTC,CASSSLSRYNEQFF
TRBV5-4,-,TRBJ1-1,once,TGTGCCAGCAGCTTGGGAGGGTTATGGCCGAGGACTGAAGCTTTCTTT,CASSLGGLWPRTEAFF
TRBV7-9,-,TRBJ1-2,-,TGTGCCAGCACCTTAGCGGGGGCAGGGATCTATGGCTACACCTTC,CASTLAGAGIYGYTF
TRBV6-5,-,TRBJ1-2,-,TGTGCCAGCAGTTACTCTGGGCAGTCAGGGTATGGCTACACCTTC,CASSYSGQSGYGYTF
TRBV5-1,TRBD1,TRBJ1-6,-,TGCGCCAGCAGTCAGGGGGACGCCGACTCCTATAATTCACCCCTCCACTTT,CASSQGDADSYNSPLHF
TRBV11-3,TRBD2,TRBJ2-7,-,TGTGCCAGCAGCCCGGACCGGGAGGCCTACGAGCAGTACTTC,CASSPDREAYEQYF
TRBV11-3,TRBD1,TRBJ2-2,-,TGTGCCAGCAGCTCAGGACAGGGGGCAAATCCGAACCCCGGGGAGCTGTTTTTT,CASSSGQGANPNPGELFF
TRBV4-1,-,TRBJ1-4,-,TGCGCCAGCAGCCAAGTGAAACCGGGACAAATAAATGAAAAACTGTTTTTT,CASSQVKPGQINEKLFF
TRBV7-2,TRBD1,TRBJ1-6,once,TGTGCCAGCAGCTTAGCCCACAGGGGTCTGGGAAATTCACCCCTCCACTTT,CASSLAHRGLGNSPLHF
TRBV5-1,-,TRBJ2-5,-,TGCGCCAGCAGCTTGGTTCTGCAAGAGACCCAGTACTTC,CASSLVLQETQYF
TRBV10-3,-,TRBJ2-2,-,TGTGCCATCAGTGTTCAGGCCTCGAACACCGGGGAGCTGTTTTTT,CAISVQASNTGELFF
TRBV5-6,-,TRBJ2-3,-,TGTGCCAGCAGCTTGATCATGGAGGGTATGTGGGCAGATACGCAGTATTTT,CASSLIMEGMWADTQYF
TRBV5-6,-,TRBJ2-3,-,TGTGCCAGCAGCTTCGCAGGGAGGTCAGATACGCAGTATTTT,CASSFAGRSDTQYF